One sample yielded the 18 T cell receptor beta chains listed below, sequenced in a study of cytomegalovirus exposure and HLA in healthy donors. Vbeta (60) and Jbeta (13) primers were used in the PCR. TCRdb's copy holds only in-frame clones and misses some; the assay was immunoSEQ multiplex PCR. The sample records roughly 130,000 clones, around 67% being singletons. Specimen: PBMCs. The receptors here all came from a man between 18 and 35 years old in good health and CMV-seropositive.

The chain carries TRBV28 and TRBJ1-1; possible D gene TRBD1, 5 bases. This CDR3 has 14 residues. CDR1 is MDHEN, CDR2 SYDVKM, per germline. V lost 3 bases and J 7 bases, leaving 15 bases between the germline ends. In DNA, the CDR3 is TGTGCCAGCAGTTTCCATCGTGACGGGGGTGAAGCTTTCTTT. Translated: CASSFHRDGGEAFF.

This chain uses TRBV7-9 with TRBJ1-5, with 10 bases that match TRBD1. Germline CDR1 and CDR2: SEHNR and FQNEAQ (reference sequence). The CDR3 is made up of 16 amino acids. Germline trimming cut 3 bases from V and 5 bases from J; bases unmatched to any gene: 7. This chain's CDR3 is CASSLGLTGGYQPQHF. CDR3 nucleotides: TGTGCCAGCAGCTTGGGGTTGACAGGGGGCTATCAGCCCCAGCATTTT.

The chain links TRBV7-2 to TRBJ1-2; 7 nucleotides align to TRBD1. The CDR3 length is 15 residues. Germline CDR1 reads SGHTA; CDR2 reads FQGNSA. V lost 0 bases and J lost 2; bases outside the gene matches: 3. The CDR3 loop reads CASSLARDSNYGYTF. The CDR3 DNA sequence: TGTGCCAGCAGCTTAGCCCGGGACAGCAACTATGGCTACACCTTC.

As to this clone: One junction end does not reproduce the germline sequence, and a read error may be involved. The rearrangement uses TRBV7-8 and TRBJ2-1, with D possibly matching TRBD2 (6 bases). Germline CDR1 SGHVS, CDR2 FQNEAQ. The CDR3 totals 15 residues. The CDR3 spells CASTLGRWGDNEQFF. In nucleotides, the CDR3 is TGTGCCAGCACCTTAGGGAGGTGGGGAGACAATGAGCAGTTCTTC.

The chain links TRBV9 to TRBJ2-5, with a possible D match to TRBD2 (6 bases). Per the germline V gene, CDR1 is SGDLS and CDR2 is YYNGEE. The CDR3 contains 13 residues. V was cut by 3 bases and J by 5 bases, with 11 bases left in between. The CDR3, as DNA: TGTGCCAGCAGCGCCCGGGGGAGGGAGACCCAGTACTTC. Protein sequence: CASSARGRETQYF.

The CDR3 protein is CASTRDPGGTQYF. CDR3 DNA sequence: TGTGCCAGCACTCGGGACCCCGGGGGGACCCAGTACTTC. V gene TRBV6-4 combines with J gene TRBJ2-5; D is perhaps TRBD2 (6 bases). V dropped 7 bases and J dropped 7 bases, with 16 bases sitting between them. The CDR3 is 13 residues long. Per germline, CDR1 MRHNA and CDR2 SNTAGT.

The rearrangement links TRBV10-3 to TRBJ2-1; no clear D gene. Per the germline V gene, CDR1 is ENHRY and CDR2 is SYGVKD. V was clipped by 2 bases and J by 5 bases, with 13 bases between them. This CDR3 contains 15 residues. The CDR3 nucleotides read TGTGCCATCAGTGAGCTACGGGTACGAGACAATGAGCAGTTCTTC. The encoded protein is CAISELRVRDNEQFF.

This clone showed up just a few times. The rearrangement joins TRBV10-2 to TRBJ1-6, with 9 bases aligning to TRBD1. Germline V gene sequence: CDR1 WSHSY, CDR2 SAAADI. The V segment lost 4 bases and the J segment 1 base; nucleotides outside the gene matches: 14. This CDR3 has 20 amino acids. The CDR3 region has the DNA TGCGCCAGCAGTGTGCAGTGGGGACAGGGTAAAAGGTCCTATAATTCACCCCTCCACTTT. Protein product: CASSVQWGQGKRSYNSPLHF.

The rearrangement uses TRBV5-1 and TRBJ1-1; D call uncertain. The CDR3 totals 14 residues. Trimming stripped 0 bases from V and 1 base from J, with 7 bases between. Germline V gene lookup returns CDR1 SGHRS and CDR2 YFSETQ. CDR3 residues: CASSLVSGNTEAFF. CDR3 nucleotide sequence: TGCGCCAGCAGCTTGGTATCAGGGAACACTGAAGCTTTCTTT.

In DNA, the CDR3 is TGCGCCAGCCGACTTCGAGCTAGCGGGGGGAAGAGCTCCTACAATGAGCAGTTCTTC. Its protein product is CASRLRASGGKSSYNEQFF. The chain joins TRBV10-2 to TRBJ2-1; 11 bases fit TRBD2. V lost 8 bases, J lost 0 bases, and 15 bases stayed unmatched. This CDR3 comprises 19 residues. CDR1 and CDR2 (germline): WSHSY, SAAADI.

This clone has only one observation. CDR3 coding DNA: TGTGCCAGCAGCGACAGCATCAATCAGCCCCAGCATTTT. Its translation is CASSDSINQPQHF. The gene calls are TRBV6-6 and TRBJ1-5, with D tentatively TRBD1 (5 bases). Germline V gene lookup returns CDR1 MNHNY and CDR2 SVGAGI (reference sequence). V was cut by 6 bases and J by 3 bases, with 9 bases left in between. This CDR3 region has 13 residues.

CDR3 nucleotides: TGTGCCAGCAAGATGACAGGGGTCGGGGACACTGAAGCTTTCTTT. Amino acid sequence: CASKMTGVGDTEAFF. The J gene is TRBJ1-1, the V gene TRBV6-5; 8 bases agree with TRBD1. V was clipped by 7 bases and J by 3 bases; unmatched bases: 10. Germline loops: CDR1 MNHEY, CDR2 SVGAGI. The CDR3 totals 15 residues.

The CDR3 region has the DNA TGTGCCAGCAGTCTCAGACTGATTCCCTACGAGCAGTACTTC. Protein sequence: CASSLRLIPYEQYF. This chain connects TRBV28 to TRBJ2-7, with D unresolved. Germline assignment: CDR1 MDHEN and CDR2 SYDVKM. There are 14 residues in the CDR3. Trimming removed 5 bases at V and 2 bases at J, with 13 bases between.

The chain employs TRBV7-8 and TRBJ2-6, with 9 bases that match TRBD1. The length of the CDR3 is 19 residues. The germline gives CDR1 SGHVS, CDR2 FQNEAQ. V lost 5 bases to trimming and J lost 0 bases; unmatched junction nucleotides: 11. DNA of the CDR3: TGTGCCAGCAGCCTTCTTTCCGGGACAGGGATCTCTGGGGCCAACGTCCTGACTTTC. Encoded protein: CASSLLSGTGISGANVLTF. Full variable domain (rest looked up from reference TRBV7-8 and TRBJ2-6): GAGVSQSPRYKVAKRGQDVALRCDPISGHVSLFWYQQALGQGPEFLTYFQNEAQLDKSGLPSDRFFAERPEGSVSTLKIQRTQQEDSAVYLCASSLLSGTGISGANVLTFGAGSRLTVL.

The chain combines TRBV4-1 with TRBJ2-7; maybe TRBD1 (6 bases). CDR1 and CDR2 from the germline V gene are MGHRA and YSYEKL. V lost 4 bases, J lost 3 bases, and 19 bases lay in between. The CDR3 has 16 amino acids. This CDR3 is CASSPDPGTKYYEQYF. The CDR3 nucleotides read TGCGCCAGCAGCCCAGACCCTGGGACAAAATACTACGAGCAGTACTTC.

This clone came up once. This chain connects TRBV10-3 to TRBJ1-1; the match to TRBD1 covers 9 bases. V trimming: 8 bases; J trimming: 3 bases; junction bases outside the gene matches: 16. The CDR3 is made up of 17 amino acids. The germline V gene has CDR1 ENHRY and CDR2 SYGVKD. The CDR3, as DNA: TGTGCCATCGGGGGGCGGGGACAGGGATCTCGGGACACTGAAGCTTTCTTT. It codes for CAIGGRGQGSRDTEAFF.

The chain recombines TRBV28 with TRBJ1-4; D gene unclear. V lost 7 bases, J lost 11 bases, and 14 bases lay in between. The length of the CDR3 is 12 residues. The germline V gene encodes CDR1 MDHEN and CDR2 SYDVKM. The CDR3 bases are TGTGCCAGCAACCTTCCCGGGGAGAAACTGTTTTTT. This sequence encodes CASNLPGEKLFF.

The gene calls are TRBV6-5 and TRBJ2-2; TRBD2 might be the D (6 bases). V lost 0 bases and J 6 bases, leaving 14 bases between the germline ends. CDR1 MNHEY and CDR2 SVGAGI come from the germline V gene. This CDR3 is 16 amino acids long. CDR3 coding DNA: TGTGCCAGCAGTTACTCTATTATGGGGGGTTCCGGGGAGCTGTTTTTT. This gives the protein CASSYSIMGGSGELFF.